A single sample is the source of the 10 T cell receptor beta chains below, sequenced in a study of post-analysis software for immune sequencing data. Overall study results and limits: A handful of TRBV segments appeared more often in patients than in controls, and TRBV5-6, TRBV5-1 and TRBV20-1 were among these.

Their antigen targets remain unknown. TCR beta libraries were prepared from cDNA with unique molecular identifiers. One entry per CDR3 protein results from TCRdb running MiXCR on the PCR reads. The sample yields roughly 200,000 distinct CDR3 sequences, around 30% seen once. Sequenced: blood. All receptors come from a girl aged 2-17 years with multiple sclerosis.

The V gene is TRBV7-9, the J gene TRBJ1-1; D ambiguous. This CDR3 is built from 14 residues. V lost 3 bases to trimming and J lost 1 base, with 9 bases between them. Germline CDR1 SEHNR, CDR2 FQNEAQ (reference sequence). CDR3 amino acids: CASSFVLGNTEAFF. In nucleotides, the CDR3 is TGTGCCAGCAGCTTTGTTTTGGGGAACACTGAAGCTTTCTTT.

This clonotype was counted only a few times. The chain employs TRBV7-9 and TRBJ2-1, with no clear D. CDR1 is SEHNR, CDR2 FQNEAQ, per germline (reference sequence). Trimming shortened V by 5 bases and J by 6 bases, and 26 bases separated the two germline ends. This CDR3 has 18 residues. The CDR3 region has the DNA TGTGCCAGCAGCCCCAGTAGTTGGGCGAGGCCTAGTGTCAATGAGCAGTTCTTC. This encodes CASSPSSWARPSVNEQFF.

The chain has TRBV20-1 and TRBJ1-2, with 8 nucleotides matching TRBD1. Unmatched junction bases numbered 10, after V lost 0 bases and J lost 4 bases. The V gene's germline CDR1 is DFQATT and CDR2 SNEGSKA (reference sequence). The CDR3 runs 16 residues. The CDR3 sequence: CSARDYTGGWGYGYTF. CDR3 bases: TGCAGTGCTAGAGATTATACAGGGGGTTGGGGCTATGGCTACACCTTC.

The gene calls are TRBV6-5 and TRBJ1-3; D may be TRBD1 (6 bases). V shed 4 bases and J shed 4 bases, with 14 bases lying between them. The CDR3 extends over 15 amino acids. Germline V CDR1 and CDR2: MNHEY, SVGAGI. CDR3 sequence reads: CASSFYRDTGNTIYF. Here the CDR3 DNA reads TGTGCCAGCAGTTTCTACAGGGATACGGGAAACACCATATATTTT.

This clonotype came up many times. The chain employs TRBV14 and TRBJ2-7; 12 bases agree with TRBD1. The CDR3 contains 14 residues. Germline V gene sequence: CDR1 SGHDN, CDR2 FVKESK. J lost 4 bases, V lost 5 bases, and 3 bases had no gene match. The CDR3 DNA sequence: TGTGCCAGCAGCTGGGACAGGGGGCCGTACGAGCAGTACTTC. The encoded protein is CASSWDRGPYEQYF.

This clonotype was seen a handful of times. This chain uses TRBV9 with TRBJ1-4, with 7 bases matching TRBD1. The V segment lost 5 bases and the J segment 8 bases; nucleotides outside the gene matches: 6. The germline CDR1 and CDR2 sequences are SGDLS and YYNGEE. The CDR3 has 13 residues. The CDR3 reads CASRGDSGEKLFF. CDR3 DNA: TGTGCCAGCAGAGGGGACAGCGGCGAAAAACTGTTTTTT.

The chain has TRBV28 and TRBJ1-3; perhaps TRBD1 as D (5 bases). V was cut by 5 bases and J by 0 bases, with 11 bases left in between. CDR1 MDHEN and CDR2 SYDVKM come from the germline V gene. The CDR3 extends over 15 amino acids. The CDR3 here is CASSAPGGSGNTIYF. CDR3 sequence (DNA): TGTGCCAGCAGTGCACCGGGGGGCTCTGGAAACACCATATATTTT. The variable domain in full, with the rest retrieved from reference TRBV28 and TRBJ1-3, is DVKVTQSSRYLVKRTGEKVFLECVQDMDHENMFWYRQDPGLGLRLIYFSYDVKMKEKGDIPEGYSVSREKKERFSLILESASTNQTSMYLCASSAPGGSGNTIYFGEGSWLTVV.

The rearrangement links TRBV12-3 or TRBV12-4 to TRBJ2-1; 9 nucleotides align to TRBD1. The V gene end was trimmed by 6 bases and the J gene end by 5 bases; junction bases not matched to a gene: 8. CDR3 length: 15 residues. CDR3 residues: CASSATGTGNNEQFF. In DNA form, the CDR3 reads TGTGCCAGCAGCGCGACCGGGACAGGGAACAATGAGCAGTTCTTC.

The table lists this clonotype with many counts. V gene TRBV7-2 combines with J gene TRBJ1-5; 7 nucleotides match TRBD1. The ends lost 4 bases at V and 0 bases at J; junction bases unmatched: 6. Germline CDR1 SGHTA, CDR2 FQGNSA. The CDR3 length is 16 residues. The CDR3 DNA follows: TGTGCCAGCAGCTCCGGACAGGCTTATAGCAATCAGCCCCAGCATTTT. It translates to CASSSGQAYSNQPQHF.

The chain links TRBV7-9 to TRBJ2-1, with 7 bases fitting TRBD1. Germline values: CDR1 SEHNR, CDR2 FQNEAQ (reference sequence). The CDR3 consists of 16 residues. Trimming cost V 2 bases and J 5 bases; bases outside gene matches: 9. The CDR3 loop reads CASSLPWVGTDNEQFF. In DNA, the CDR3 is TGTGCCAGCAGCTTACCTTGGGTAGGGACAGACAATGAGCAGTTCTTC.